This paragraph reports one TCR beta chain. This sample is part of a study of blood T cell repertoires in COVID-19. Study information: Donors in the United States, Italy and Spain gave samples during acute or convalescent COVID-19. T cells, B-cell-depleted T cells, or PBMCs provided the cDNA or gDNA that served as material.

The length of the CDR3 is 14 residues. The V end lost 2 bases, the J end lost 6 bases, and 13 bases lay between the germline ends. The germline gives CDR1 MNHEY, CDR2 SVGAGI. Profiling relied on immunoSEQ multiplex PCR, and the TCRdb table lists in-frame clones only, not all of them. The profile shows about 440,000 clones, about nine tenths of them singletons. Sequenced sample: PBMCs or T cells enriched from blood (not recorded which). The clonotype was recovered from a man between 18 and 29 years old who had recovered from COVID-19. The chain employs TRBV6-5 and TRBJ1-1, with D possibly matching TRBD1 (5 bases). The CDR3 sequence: CASSYPEGVAEAFF. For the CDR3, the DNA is TGTGCCAGCAGTTACCCTGAAGGGGTTGCTGAAGCTTTCTTT.